Shown below are 24 T cell receptor beta chains from a single sample sequenced in a study of beta chain features in type 1 diabetes. Sequenced material consisted of expressed TCRB transcripts (all of the isolated RNA was reverse transcribed). Here immunoSEQ multiplex PCR was the method, and the copy in TCRdb shows in-frame clones only, minus some. The sample includes about 360,000 clones, roughly 12% of them seen just once. The sample was naive CD4+ T cells from blood. The receptor set was obtained from a man between 18 and 29 years old in good health.

This clone occurred a few times. The rearrangement links TRBV9 to TRBJ1-3; no firm D call. The germline V gene has CDR1 SGDLS and CDR2 YYNGEE. This CDR3 spans 12 amino acids. Trimming took off 4 bases at V and 4 bases at J, with 6 bases between the two ends. The CDR3, as DNA: TGTGCCAGCAGCTTCGTCGGAAACACCATATATTTT. Protein sequence: CASSFVGNTIYF.

The gene calls are TRBV28 and TRBJ2-5; D might be TRBD1 (5 bases). The V end was cut by 5 bases, the J end by 4 bases, with 11 bases between. The CDR3 has 13 residues. Germline V CDR1 and CDR2: MDHEN, SYDVKM. CDR3 region: CASSAAGLETQYF. CDR3 nucleotide sequence: TGTGCCAGCAGTGCGGCAGGGTTAGAGACCCAGTACTTC.

This clone was seen more than once but under ten times. The chain combines TRBV9 with TRBJ2-1; no firm D call. Trimming shortened V by 4 bases and J by 2 bases, and 16 bases separated the two germline ends. CDR1 SGDLS and CDR2 YYNGEE come from the germline V gene. This CDR3 spans 16 amino acids. CDR3 nucleotide sequence: TGTGCCAGCAGCACCGAGGAGCGCCCGACCTACAATGAGCAGTTCTTC. Protein sequence: CASSTEERPTYNEQFF.

The V and J genes are TRBV5-4 and TRBJ1-2; 8 nucleotides agree with TRBD1. The CDR3 runs to 15 residues. Germline-derived CDR1 and CDR2 are SGHNT and YYREEE (reference sequence). V shed 0 bases and J 5 bases; nucleotides not matched to a gene: 6. DNA of the CDR3: TGTGCCAGCAGCTTGGGGACAGGGTTAGGGTATGGCTACACCTTC. Protein product: CASSLGTGLGYGYTF.

The table lists this clone with a few counts. This chain connects TRBV21-1 to TRBJ1-5; TRBD1, the D gene given by the table, was not confirmed from the DNA. TRBV21-1 counts as a pseudogene. This CDR3 region has 15 residues. CDR3 sequence reads: CAGRGQGLRNQPQHF. In DNA form, the CDR3 reads TGTGCCGGCCGCGGACAGGGCCTTCGCAATCAGCCCCAGCATTTT.

The rearrangement uses TRBV19 and TRBJ1-5; D is possibly TRBD1 (6 bases). This CDR3 is built from 14 residues. Germline V CDR1 and CDR2: LNHDA, SQIVND (reference sequence). Trimming pared 6 bases from V and 4 bases from J, leaving 13 bases between. CDR3 nucleotides: TGTGCCAGTAGACCCCGGCAGGGGAATCAGCCCCAGCATTTT. It codes for CASRPRQGNQPQHF.

The DNA for the CDR3 is TGCAGCGCCCTTAGGGCGGGAACTGAAGCTTTCTTT. It yields the protein CSALRAGTEAFF. The chain links TRBV29-1 to TRBJ1-1, with D unclear. The CDR3 is 12 residues long. The V and J ends lost 7 bases and 5 bases respectively, with 14 bases between them. CDR1 and CDR2 from the germline V gene are SQVTM and ANQGSEA. The entire variable domain, with the rest obtained from reference TRBV29-1 and TRBJ1-1, is as follows: SAVISQKPSRDICQRGTSLTIQCQVDSQVTMMFWYRQQPGQSLTLIATANQGSEATYESGFVIDKFPISRPNLTFSTLTVSNMSPEDSSIYLCSALRAGTEAFFGQGTRLTVV.

A few counts support this clone. The chain has TRBV25-1 and TRBJ2-1; TRBD1 might be the D (6 bases). The germline V gene has CDR1 MGHDK and CDR2 SYGVNS. V was cut by 2 bases and J by 0 bases, with 11 bases left in between. CDR3 length: 16 amino acids. CDR3 sequence (DNA): TGTGCCAGCAGTGAAATTAAGGACAGCTCCTACAATGAGCAGTTCTTC. Protein sequence: CASSEIKDSSYNEQFF. The variable domain in full, completed from reference TRBV25-1 and TRBJ2-1, reads EADIYQTPRYLVIGTGKKITLECSQTMGHDKMYWYQQDPGMELHLIHYSYGVNSTEKGDLSSESTVSRIRTEHFPLTLESARPSHTSQYLCASSEIKDSSYNEQFFGPGTRLTVL.

This clone was observed a few times. The chain combines TRBV2 with TRBJ2-3; the D gene is possibly TRBD2 (5 bases). Trimming removed 8 bases at V and 3 bases at J, with 15 bases between. Germline loops: CDR1 SNHLY, CDR2 FYNNEI. The CDR3 extends over 14 amino acids. The CDR3 region is CASAAVLRTDTQYF. As DNA, the CDR3 is TGTGCCAGCGCAGCGGTCCTGAGGACAGATACGCAGTATTTT.

V is TRBV7-3 and J is TRBJ1-1; 9 bases fit TRBD1. Per the germline V gene, CDR1 is SGHTA and CDR2 is FQGTGA. The ends lost 3 bases at V and 5 bases at J; junction bases unmatched: 10. The CDR3 consists of 16 residues. CDR3 in amino acids: CASSFPTGGTGTEAFF. The CDR3 DNA reads TGTGCCAGCAGCTTCCCGACAGGGGGGACCGGGACTGAAGCTTTCTTT. The full variable domain, with the rest looked up from reference TRBV7-3 and TRBJ1-1, is GAGVSQTPSNKVTEKGKYVELRCDPISGHTALYWYRQSLGQGPEFLIYFQGTGAADDSGLPNDRFFAVRPEGSVSTLKIQRTERGDSAVYLCASSFPTGGTGTEAFFGQGTRLTVV.

This sequence joins TRBV6-6 and TRBJ2-7, with a possible D match to TRBD2 (7 bases). V lost 11 bases to trimming and J lost 1 base, with 12 bases between them. The length of the CDR3 is 12 residues. The germline gives CDR1 MNHNY, CDR2 SVGAGI (reference sequence). The CDR3: CAAGAQSYEQYF. Written as DNA, the CDR3 is TGTGCCGCGGGGGCCCAGTCCTACGAGCAGTACTTC.

This clone was seen a handful of times. This chain joins TRBV5-6 and TRBJ1-1, with 7 bases that match TRBD1. This CDR3 is 13 amino acids long. Looked up from germline, CDR1 is SGHDT and CDR2 is YYEEEE. V lost 5 bases to trimming and J lost 1 base; unmatched junction nucleotides: 2. The chain's CDR3 is CASRGQPNTEAFF. In nucleotides, the CDR3 is TGTGCCAGCAGGGGACAGCCGAACACTGAAGCTTTCTTT.

This clone has only a few counts. V usage is TRBV7-3 and J usage is TRBJ2-1; 9 bases line up with TRBD2. This CDR3 has 15 residues. The germline V gene encodes CDR1 SGHTA and CDR2 FQGTGA. After removal of 8 bases from V and 5 bases from J, the junction contained 10 bases not matched to a gene. The CDR3 is CASSPTGTSHNEQFF. CDR3 coding DNA: TGTGCCAGCTCCCCGACGGGGACTAGCCACAATGAGCAGTTCTTC.

V and J are TRBV28 and TRBJ2-1; D unresolved. Deletions cut 2 bases from V and 10 bases from J, with 9 bases between. This CDR3 is built from 12 residues. In germline, CDR1 is MDHEN, CDR2 SYDVKM. CDR3 residues: CASSLRTEEQFF. The CDR3 region has the DNA TGTGCCAGCAGTTTACGCACAGAGGAGCAGTTCTTC.

This clone came up a few times. The rearrangement uses TRBV7-3 and TRBJ2-3; 10 bases line up with TRBD2. Trimming at V came to 0 bases and at J to 10 bases, leaving 13 bases not matched to a gene. The CDR3 loop spans 17 amino acids. Germline V gene data show CDR1 as SGHTA and CDR2 as FQGTGA. CDR3 DNA sequence: TGTGCCAGCAGCTTAACATCCCCGGCTAGCGGGAGCGTGCCGCAGTATTTT. Residues: CASSLTSPASGSVPQYF.

This rearrangement joins TRBV7-2 to TRBJ1-3; D might be TRBD1 (6 bases). The CDR3 spans 13 residues. Between the trimmed V and J ends, which lost 5 bases and 8 bases, there was a span of 13 bases. Germline CDR1 and CDR2: SGHTA and FQGNSA. Here the CDR3 reads CASSPRQADTIYF. In nucleotides, the CDR3 is TGTGCCAGCAGCCCCCGACAGGCGGACACCATATATTTT.

This clone has only a few counts. The CDR3 nucleotides read TGTGCCAGCAGCCAACGGACTAGCGGGGAACTTGCGAACACCGGGGAGCTGTTTTTT. Its translation is CASSQRTSGELANTGELFF. The chain employs TRBV4-2 and TRBJ2-2; 12 bases align to TRBD2. Germline V lookup: CDR1 LGHNA, CDR2 YNFKEQ. The V gene end was trimmed by 2 bases and the J gene end by 0 bases; junction bases not matched to a gene: 7. The CDR3 extends over 19 amino acids.

The chain couples TRBV19 to TRBJ2-1; 13 nucleotides match TRBD2. CDR1 is LNHDA and CDR2 is SQIVND in the germline V gene (reference sequence). The ends lost 4 bases at V and 6 bases at J; junction bases unmatched: 6. The CDR3 has 16 residues. CDR3 residues: CASSNAGTSGVNEQFF. CDR3 coding DNA: TGTGCCAGTAGTAACGCCGGGACTAGCGGGGTCAATGAGCAGTTCTTC.

The rearrangement joins TRBV29-1 to TRBJ1-2; D remains ambiguous. Deletions cut 7 bases from V and 5 bases from J, with 11 bases between. The CDR3 runs to 11 residues. CDR1 is SQVTM and CDR2 is ANQGSEA in the germline V gene. The CDR3 DNA sequence: TGCAGCGCCTCGCTGCGGTATGGCTACACCTTC. Protein: CSASLRYGYTF.

V usage is TRBV4-3 and J usage is TRBJ2-1; a possible D gene is TRBD2 (6 bases). The V gene lost 0 bases and the J gene lost 7 bases, with 13 bases spanning the gap. Germline-derived CDR1 and CDR2 are LGHNA and YSLEER. The CDR3 spans 15 residues. The CDR3 DNA sequence: TGCGCCAGCAGCCAAGATACTAGCCGGGTGAATGAGCAGTTCTTC. This sequence encodes CASSQDTSRVNEQFF.

The V call is TRBV6-5, the J call TRBJ2-1, with D perhaps TRBD2 (6 bases). CDR1 MNHEY and CDR2 SVGAGI come from the germline V gene. The CDR3 runs 15 residues. Trimming left V 2 bases short and J 0 bases short, with 8 bases between. The CDR3 sequence: CASSYDGSSYNEQFF. The CDR3 bases are TGTGCCAGCAGTTACGACGGGAGCTCCTACAATGAGCAGTTCTTC.

The V and J genes are TRBV11-3 and TRBJ2-6, with TRBD1 as a possible D gene (5 bases). The V gene's germline CDR1 is SGHNT and CDR2 YENEEA. V was shortened by 5 bases and J by 0 bases, with 20 bases between the two germline ends. The CDR3 is 19 residues long. The CDR3 sequence: CASSHMTVVGSSGANVLTF. The CDR3 region has the DNA TGTGCCAGCAGCCATATGACAGTGGTGGGGTCCTCTGGGGCCAACGTCCTGACTTTC.

The genes are TRBV10-3 and TRBJ1-1; D not resolved. Trimming took off 4 bases at V and 6 bases at J, with 12 bases between the two ends. The CDR3 covers 13 residues. The germline V gene has CDR1 ENHRY and CDR2 SYGVKD. The CDR3 coding sequence is TGTGCCATCAGTGTCGGTTTGAGATCTGAAGCTTTCTTT. Protein sequence: CAISVGLRSEAFF.

V is TRBV5-5 and J is TRBJ2-1; D is uncertain. CDR1 is SGHKS, CDR2 YYEKEE, per germline (reference sequence). The CDR3 runs to 15 residues. The ends were cut back, 0 bases at V and 1 base at J, with 8 bases in the middle. CDR3 loop: CASSLVRRSYNEQFF. CDR3 bases: TGTGCCAGCAGCTTGGTGAGGAGATCCTACAATGAGCAGTTCTTC.